A single sample is the source of the 15 T cell receptor beta chains below, sequenced in a study of blood T cell repertoires in COVID-19. Profiling relied on immunoSEQ multiplex PCR, and the TCRdb table lists in-frame clones only, not all of them. This sample carries more than 200,000 clones, 80% to 90% of them seen once, and the ten largest clones take 3.7%. What was sequenced was PBMCs or T cells enriched from blood (not recorded which). The receptors here all came from a woman under 40 who had been exposed to COVID-19.

V is TRBV6-5 and J is TRBJ2-1; weak D call: TRBD1 (5 bases). Trimming cost V 6 bases and J 5 bases, with 14 bases left between them. This CDR3 spans 14 amino acids. Germline-derived CDR1 and CDR2 are MNHEY and SVGAGI. The DNA for the CDR3 is TGTGCCAGCAGCGCCAGCGTAGGGGACAATGAGCAGTTCTTC. This translates into CASSASVGDNEQFF.

The chain combines TRBV18 with TRBJ2-5; 8 bases line up with TRBD2. The germline V gene has CDR1 KGHSH and CDR2 LQKENI. V lost 1 base to trimming and J lost 2 bases; unmatched junction nucleotides: 3. The CDR3 extends over 15 amino acids. The CDR3 DNA sequence: TGTGCCAGCTCACCACGAAGCGGGAGTCAAGAGACCCAGTACTTC. This codes for CASSPRSGSQETQYF.

The chain combines TRBV25-1 with TRBJ2-5, with unresolved D. Trimming removed 4 bases at V and 6 bases at J, with 15 bases between. Germline CDR1 MGHDK, CDR2 SYGVNS. This CDR3 spans 14 amino acids. The CDR3 DNA is TGTGCCAGCAGTGCTTCGGCGGCGCCAAAGACCCAGTACTTC. Translation gives CASSASAAPKTQYF. The complete variable domain, with remaining parts taken from reference TRBV25-1 and TRBJ2-5, reads EADIYQTPRYLVIGTGKKITLECSQTMGHDKMYWYQQDPGMELHLIHYSYGVNSTEKGDLSSESTVSRIRTEHFPLTLESARPSHTSQYLCASSASAAPKTQYFGPGTRLLVL.

J is TRBJ1-6 and V is TRBV2, with 8 nucleotides matching TRBD1. Germline CDR1 SNHLY, CDR2 FYNNEI. CDR3 size: 14 residues. The trim removed 10 bases at V and 6 bases at J, leaving 8 bases unmatched. The chain's CDR3 is CATSDRGRNSPLHF. The CDR3 DNA is TGTGCCACATCAGACAGGGGTCGTAATTCACCCCTCCACTTT.

J is TRBJ1-1 and V is TRBV2; D gene uncertain. CDR1 is SNHLY, CDR2 FYNNEI, per germline. The CDR3 totals 13 residues. Trimming removed 2 bases from V and 5 bases from J, with 9 bases in between. CDR3 DNA sequence: TGTGCCAGCAGTGAACGGCGGGCTACTGAAGCTTTCTTT. It yields the protein CASSERRATEAFF.

The gene calls are TRBV27 and TRBJ2-1; 7 nucleotides agree with TRBD2. Germline V lookup: CDR1 MNHEY, CDR2 SMNVEV (reference sequence). This CDR3 contains 16 residues. The J segment lost 3 bases and the V segment lost 3 bases, leaving 8 bases of the junction unmatched. CDR3 bases: TGTGCCAGCAGTTTTCGGGGGAGGGCCTTCTACAATGAGCAGTTCTTC. Encoded protein: CASSFRGRAFYNEQFF.

The rearrangement joins TRBV5-1 to TRBJ2-7, with 10 nucleotides matching TRBD2. The CDR3 runs 15 residues. Germline V gives CDR1 SGHRS, CDR2 YFSETQ. Trimming cost V 4 bases and J 0 bases; bases outside gene matches: 4. The CDR3 sequence: CASSHSGGPSYEQYF. CDR3 DNA: TGCGCCAGCAGCCATAGCGGGGGGCCCTCCTACGAGCAGTACTTC.

The V gene is TRBV3-1 (or the pseudogene TRBV3-2), the J gene TRBJ2-7, with 7 bases that match TRBD2. The CDR3 is 15 residues long. Germline V gene lookup returns CDR1 LGHDT and CDR2 YNNKEL (reference sequence). The ends lost 0 bases at V and 2 bases at J; junction bases unmatched: 4. CDR3 sequence (DNA): TGTGCCAGCAGCCAAGACCGCGGGAGTCCCTACGAGCAGTACTTC. This sequence encodes CASSQDRGSPYEQYF.

The rearrangement uses TRBV7-9 and TRBJ1-3, with 7 nucleotides matching TRBD1. This CDR3 is 16 amino acids long. V gave up 3 bases and J gave up 0 bases; unmatched junction bases: 5. Germline V gene sequence: CDR1 SEHNR, CDR2 FQNEAQ (reference sequence). CDR3 amino acids: CASSFGTASSGNTIYF. The CDR3 DNA sequence: TGTGCCAGCAGCTTCGGGACAGCTAGCTCTGGAAACACCATATATTTT.

This clone showed up just once. This chain joins TRBV18 and TRBJ1-1; D remains ambiguous. The CDR3 is 12 residues long. The germline V gene has CDR1 KGHSH and CDR2 LQKENI. V lost 5 bases, J lost 2 bases, and 6 bases lay in between. The CDR3, as DNA: TGTGCCAGCTCATCCTTCAACACTGAAGCTTTCTTT. Translated: CASSSFNTEAFF.

The chain recombines TRBV19 with TRBJ2-7; a possible D gene is TRBD2 (6 bases). Trimming removed 4 bases at V and 2 bases at J, with 15 bases between. The CDR3 spans 15 residues. CDR1 is LNHDA and CDR2 is SQIVND in the germline V gene (reference sequence). The CDR3 nucleotides read TGTGCCAGTAGTACCGACGGGAGACCGACCTACGAGCAGTACTTC. This sequence encodes CASSTDGRPTYEQYF.

The chain couples TRBV21-1 to TRBJ2-2; TRBD2, the table's D call, was not compared with the DNA. TRBV21-1 is termed a pseudogene. The CDR3 loop spans 20 amino acids. The CDR3 nucleotides are TGTGCCAGCAGCCGCCCTCGCAGTAATAGCGGGATCCCAAACTCCGGGGAGCTGTTTTTT. The encoded protein is CASSRPRSNSGIPNSGELFF.

The rearrangement uses TRBV10-3 and TRBJ1-2; D gene ambiguous. CDR3 length equals 17 residues. The germline V and J ends were trimmed by 2 bases and 3 bases, with 19 bases remaining between them. Per the germline V gene, CDR1 is ENHRY and CDR2 is SYGVKD. The CDR3 region has the DNA TGTGCCATCAGTGAGCCCCCACTAAGACCGGCGGACTATGGCTACACCTTC. Amino acid sequence: CAISEPPLRPADYGYTF.

The CDR3 region is CASKKTGYSEQYF. DNA of the CDR3: TGTGCCAGCAAAAAGACGGGATACTCCGAGCAGTACTTC. The V and J genes are TRBV27 and TRBJ2-7; D perhaps matches TRBD2 (5 bases). CDR3 length: 13 residues. Germline V gives CDR1 MNHEY, CDR2 SMNVEV (reference sequence). The V end was cut by 7 bases, the J end by 6 bases, with 16 bases between.

The V and J genes are TRBV9 and TRBJ2-3; D is possibly TRBD2 (6 bases). V was cut by 0 bases and J by 0 bases, with 8 bases left in between. Germline V CDR1 and CDR2: SGDLS, YYNGEE. The CDR3 is made up of 15 amino acids. DNA of the CDR3: TGTGCCAGCAGCGTAGAGCGGGCCAGCACAGATACGCAGTATTTT. As protein: CASSVERASTDTQYF.